This is a list of T cell receptor beta chains from one sample in a study of CD8 T cells in Susac syndrome. TCRdb re-analysed the immunoSEQ multiplex PCR reads in MiXCR, keeping a single row per CDR3 protein. The sample holds hundreds of thousands of distinct CDR3 sequences, about 94% seen once. The sequenced sample was CD8+ T cells from PBMCs. Every receptor here comes from a human donor with multiple sclerosis. The CDR3 runs from the conserved cysteine through the conserved F or W. The D gene is left open where the match is weak. The size entry is marked missing in some rows and otherwise reads once, few, many or a size class.

NA	TRBJ1-1	once	TRBV21-1	TGTGCCAGCAACCGACAGGCCCCGATGAACACTGAAGCTTTCTTT	CASNRQAPMNTEAFF
NA	TRBJ2-1	NA	TRBV6-5	TGTGCCAGCAGGGAACTCGGGCACAATGAGCAGTTCTTC	CASRELGHNEQFF
TRBD2	TRBJ2-2	NA	TRBV7-3	TGTGCCAGCAGCTCTCCTTCTAGCGGGGGGAACACCGGGGAGCTGTTTTTT	CASSSPSSGGNTGELFF
TRBD2	TRBJ2-1	NA	TRBV7-3	TGTGCCAGCAGCTTAATAGCGGGAGGGGACAATGAGCAGTTCTTC	CASSLIAGGDNEQFF
NA	TRBJ2-7	NA	TRBV20-1	TGCAGTGCTCCGGGACAAAACTCCTACGAGCAGTACTTC	CSAPGQNSYEQYF
NA	TRBJ1-1	NA	TRBV12-3/TRBV12-4	TGTGCCAGCGAGCCCACAGGGCTTAACACTGAAGCTTTCTTT	CASEPTGLNTEAFF
TRBD2	TRBJ2-1	NA	TRBV6-2/TRBV6-3	TGTGCCAGCAGTTACGATAGCGGGAGTTCCTACAATGAGCAGTTCTTC	CASSYDSGSSYNEQFF
TRBD2	TRBJ2-1	once	TRBV13	TGTGCCAGCAGCTTATCTAGCGGATACAATGAGCAGTTCTTC	CASSLSSGYNEQFF
TRBD2	TRBJ2-1	NA	TRBV20-1	TGCAGTGTCCCGGGACTAGCAGAGCAGTTCTTC	CSVPGLAEQFF
TRBD1	TRBJ1-4	NA	TRBV29-1	TGCAGCGTTGGACAGGGGTCAGAAAAACTGTTTTTT	CSVGQGSEKLFF
NA	TRBJ2-5	NA	TRBV9	TGTGCCAGCAGCGTAGGGGGGATTGGGACCCAGTACTTC	CASSVGGIGTQYF
NA	TRBJ2-2	NA	TRBV5-6	TGTGCCAGCGGCGCTCTTTCGAACACCGGGGAGCTGTTTTTT	CASGALSNTGELFF
NA	TRBJ2-5	NA	TRBV5-6	TGTGCCAGCAGCTTTGGCGGACTCCAAGAGACCCAGTACTTC	CASSFGGLQETQYF
TRBD1	TRBJ1-1	NA	TRBV4-2	TGTGCCAGCAGCCACCTAGACAGGGCGGAGAACACTGAAGCTTTCTTT	CASSHLDRAENTEAFF
TRBD1	TRBJ1-1	NA	TRBV6-1	TGTGCCAGCAGGGCTCTTCCAACAGGGGAGGACACTGAAGCTTTCTTT	CASRALPTGEDTEAFF
NA	TRBJ2-7	NA	TRBV12-3/TRBV12-4	TGTGCCAGCAGTTTACGCGGCGGGGTCAGCTCCTACGAGCAGTACTTC	CASSLRGGVSSYEQYF
TRBD2	TRBJ2-5	NA	TRBV15	TGTGCCACCAGCAGAGACTTAGACCTTGGGACTATTCAAGAGACCCAGTACTTC	CATSRDLDLGTIQETQYF
TRBD1	TRBJ2-7	NA	TRBV19	TGTGCCAGTAGTATCGGGACAGGGGTCTACGAGCAGTACTTC	CASSIGTGVYEQYF
TRBD1	TRBJ1-2	NA	TRBV29-1	TGCAGCGTTGAAATAGGAATGGGACAGCTCCTAAACTATGGCTACACCTTC	CSVEIGMGQLLNYGYTF
TRBD1	TRBJ2-7	once	TRBV14	TGTGCCAGCAGCCACGATCTCACAGGGGCCTACGAGCAGTACTTC	CASSHDLTGAYEQYF